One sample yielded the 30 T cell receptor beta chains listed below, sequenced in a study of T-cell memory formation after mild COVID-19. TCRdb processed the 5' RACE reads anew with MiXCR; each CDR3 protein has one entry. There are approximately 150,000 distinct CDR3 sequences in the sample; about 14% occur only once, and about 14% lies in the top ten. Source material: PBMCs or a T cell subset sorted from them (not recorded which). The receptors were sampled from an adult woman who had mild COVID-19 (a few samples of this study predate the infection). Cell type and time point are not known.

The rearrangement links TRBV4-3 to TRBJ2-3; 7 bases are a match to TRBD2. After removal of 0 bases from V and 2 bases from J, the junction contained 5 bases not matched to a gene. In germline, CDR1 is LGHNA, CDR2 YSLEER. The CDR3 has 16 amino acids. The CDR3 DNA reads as TGCGCCAGCAGCCAAGACGCTAGCGGTTACACAGATACGCAGTATTTT. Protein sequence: CASSQDASGYTDTQYF.

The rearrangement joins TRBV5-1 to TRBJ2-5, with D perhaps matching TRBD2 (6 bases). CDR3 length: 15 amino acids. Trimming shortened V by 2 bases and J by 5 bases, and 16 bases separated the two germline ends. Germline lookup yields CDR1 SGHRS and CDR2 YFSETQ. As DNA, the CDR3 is TGCGCCAGCAGCTTCACATCGGGAGTGGGGGAGACCCAGTACTTC. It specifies CASSFTSGVGETQYF.

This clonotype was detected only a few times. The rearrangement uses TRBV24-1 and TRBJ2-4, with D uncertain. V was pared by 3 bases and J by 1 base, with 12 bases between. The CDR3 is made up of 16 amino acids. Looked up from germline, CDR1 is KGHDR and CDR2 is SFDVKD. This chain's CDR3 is CATSDPIADAKNIQYF. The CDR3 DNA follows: TGTGCCACCAGTGATCCAATAGCAGACGCCAAAAACATTCAGTACTTC.

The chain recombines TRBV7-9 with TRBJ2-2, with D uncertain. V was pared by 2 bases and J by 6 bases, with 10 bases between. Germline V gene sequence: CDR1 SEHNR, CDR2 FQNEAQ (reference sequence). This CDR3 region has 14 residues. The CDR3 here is CASSLLYAAGELFF. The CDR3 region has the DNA TGTGCCAGCAGCTTATTGTACGCCGCCGGGGAGCTGTTTTTT. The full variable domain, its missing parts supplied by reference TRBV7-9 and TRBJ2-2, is DTGVSQNPRHKITKRGQNVTFRCDPISEHNRLYWYRQTLGQGPEFLTYFQNEAQLEKSRLLSDRFSAERPKGSFSTLEIQRTEQGDSAMYLCASSLLYAAGELFFGEGSRLTVL.

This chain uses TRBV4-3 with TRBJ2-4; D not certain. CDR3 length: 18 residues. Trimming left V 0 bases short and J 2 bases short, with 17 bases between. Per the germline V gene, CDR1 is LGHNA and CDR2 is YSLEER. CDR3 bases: TGCGCCAGCAGCCAAGACCCCTATGGCGTTGTCACCAAAAACATTCAGTACTTC. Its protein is CASSQDPYGVVTKNIQYF.

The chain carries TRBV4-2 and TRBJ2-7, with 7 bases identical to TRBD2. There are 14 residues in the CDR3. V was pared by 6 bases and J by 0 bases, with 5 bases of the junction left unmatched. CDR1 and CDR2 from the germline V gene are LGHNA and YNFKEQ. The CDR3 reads CASSRLASSYEQYF. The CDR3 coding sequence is TGTGCCAGCAGTCGACTAGCAAGCTCCTACGAGCAGTACTTC.

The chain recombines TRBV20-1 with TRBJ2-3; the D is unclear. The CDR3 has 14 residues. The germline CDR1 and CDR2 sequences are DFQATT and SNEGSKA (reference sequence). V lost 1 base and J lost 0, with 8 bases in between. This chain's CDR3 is CSARVAASTDTQYF. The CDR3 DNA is TGCAGTGCTAGAGTGGCAGCGAGCACAGATACGCAGTATTTT.

CDR3 DNA: TGCGCCAGCAGCCAAGCCCTGAAGGGTGGGGAGACCCAGTACTTC. It yields the protein CASSQALKGGETQYF. The chain recombines TRBV4-1 with TRBJ2-5; D ambiguous. This CDR3 is 15 amino acids long. V gave up 1 base and J gave up 5 bases, with 14 bases separating them. Germline CDR1 and CDR2: MGHRA and YSYEKL.

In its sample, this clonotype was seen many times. This chain's CDR3 is CASSLEGSSGANVLTF. In DNA, the CDR3 is TGCGCCAGCAGCTTGGAGGGGAGCTCTGGGGCCAACGTCCTGACTTTC. This chain uses TRBV5-1 with TRBJ2-6; D tentatively fits TRBD1 or TRBD2 (5 bases each). Trimming removed 0 bases at V and 0 bases at J, with 7 bases between. Per germline, CDR1 SGHRS and CDR2 YFSETQ. The CDR3 is 16 amino acids.

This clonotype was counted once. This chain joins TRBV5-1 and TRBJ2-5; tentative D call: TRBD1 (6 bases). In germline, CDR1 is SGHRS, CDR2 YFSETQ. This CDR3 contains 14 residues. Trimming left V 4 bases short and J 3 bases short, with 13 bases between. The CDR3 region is CASSVQGLEETQYF. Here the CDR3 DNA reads TGCGCCAGCAGCGTACAGGGTCTTGAAGAGACCCAGTACTTC.

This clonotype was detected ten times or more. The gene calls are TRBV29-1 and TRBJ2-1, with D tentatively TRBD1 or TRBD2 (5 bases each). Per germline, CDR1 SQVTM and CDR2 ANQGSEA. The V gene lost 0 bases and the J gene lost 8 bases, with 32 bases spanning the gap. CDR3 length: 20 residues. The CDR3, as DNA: TGCAGCGTTGAAGAAGGGGACGGGGCCCACTCAATGCGACCCTTCGATGAGCAGTTCTTC. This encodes CSVEEGDGAHSMRPFDEQFF.

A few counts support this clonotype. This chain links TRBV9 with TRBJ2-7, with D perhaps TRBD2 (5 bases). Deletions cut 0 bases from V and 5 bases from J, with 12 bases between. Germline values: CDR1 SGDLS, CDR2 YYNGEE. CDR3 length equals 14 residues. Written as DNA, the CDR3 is TGTGCCAGCAGCGTAGGAGAAAGAGCGGACGAGCAGTACTTC. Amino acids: CASSVGERADEQYF.

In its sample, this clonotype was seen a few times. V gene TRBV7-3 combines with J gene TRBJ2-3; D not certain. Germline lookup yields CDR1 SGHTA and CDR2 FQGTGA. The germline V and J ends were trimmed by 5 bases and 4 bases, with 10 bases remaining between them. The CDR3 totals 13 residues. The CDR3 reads CASSSPPADTQYF. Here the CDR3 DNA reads TGTGCCAGCAGCAGCCCCCCCGCAGATACGCAGTATTTT.

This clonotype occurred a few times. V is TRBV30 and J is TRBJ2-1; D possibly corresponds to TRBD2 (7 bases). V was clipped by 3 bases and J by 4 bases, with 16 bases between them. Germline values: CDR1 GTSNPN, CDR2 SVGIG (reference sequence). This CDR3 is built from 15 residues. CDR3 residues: CAWSPRGGAYNEQFF. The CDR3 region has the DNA TGTGCCTGGAGCCCCCGTGGGGGGGCTTACAATGAGCAGTTCTTC.

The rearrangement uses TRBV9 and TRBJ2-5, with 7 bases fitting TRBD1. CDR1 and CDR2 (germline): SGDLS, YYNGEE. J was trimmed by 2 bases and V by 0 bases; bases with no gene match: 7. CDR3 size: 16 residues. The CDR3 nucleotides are TGTGCCAGCAGCGTAGCTACATCGGGACAGCAAGAGACCCAGTACTTC. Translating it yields CASSVATSGQQETQYF. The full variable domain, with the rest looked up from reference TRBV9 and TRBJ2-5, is DSGVTQTPKHLITATGQRVTLRCSPRSGDLSVYWYQQSLDQGLQFLIQYYNGEERAKGNILERFSAQQFPDLHSELNLSSLELGDSALYFCASSVATSGQQETQYFGPGTRLLVL.

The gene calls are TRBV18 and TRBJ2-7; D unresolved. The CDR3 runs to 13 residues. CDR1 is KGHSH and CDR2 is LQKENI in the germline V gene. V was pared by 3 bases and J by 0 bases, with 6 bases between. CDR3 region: CASSPTNSYEQYF. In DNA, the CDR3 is TGTGCCAGCTCACCCACAAACTCCTACGAGCAGTACTTC.

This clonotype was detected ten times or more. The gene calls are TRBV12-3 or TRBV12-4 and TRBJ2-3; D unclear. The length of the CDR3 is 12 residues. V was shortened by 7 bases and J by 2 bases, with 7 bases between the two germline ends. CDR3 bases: TGTGCCAGCACCCAGTACACAGATACGCAGTATTTT. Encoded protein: CASTQYTDTQYF.

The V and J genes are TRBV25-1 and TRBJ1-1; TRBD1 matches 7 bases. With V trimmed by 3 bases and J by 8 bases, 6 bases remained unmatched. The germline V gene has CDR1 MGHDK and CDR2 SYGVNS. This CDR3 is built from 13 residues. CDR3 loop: CASSDGTDNEAFF. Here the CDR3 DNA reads TGTGCCAGCAGTGACGGGACAGACAACGAAGCTTTCTTT.

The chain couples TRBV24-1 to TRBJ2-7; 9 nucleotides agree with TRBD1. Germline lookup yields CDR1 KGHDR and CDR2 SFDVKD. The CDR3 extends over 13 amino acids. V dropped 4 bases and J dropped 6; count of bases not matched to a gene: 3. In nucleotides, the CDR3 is TGTGCCACCAGTGACGTGGACAGGGGCGAGCAGTACTTC. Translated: CATSDVDRGEQYF.

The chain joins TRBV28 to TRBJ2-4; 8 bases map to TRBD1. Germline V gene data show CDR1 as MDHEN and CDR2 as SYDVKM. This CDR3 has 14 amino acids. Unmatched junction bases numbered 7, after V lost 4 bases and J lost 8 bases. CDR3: CASSSPRGRDIQYF. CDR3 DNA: TGTGCCAGCAGTTCCCCCAGGGGGCGCGACATTCAGTACTTC.

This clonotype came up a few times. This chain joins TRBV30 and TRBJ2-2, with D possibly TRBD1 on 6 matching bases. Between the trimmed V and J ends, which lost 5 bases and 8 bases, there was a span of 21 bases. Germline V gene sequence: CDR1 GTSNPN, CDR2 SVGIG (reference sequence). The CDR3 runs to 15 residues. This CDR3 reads CAWLPQGRIGGELFF. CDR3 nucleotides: TGTGCCTGGCTCCCCCAGGGGCGAATAGGTGGGGAGCTGTTTTTT.

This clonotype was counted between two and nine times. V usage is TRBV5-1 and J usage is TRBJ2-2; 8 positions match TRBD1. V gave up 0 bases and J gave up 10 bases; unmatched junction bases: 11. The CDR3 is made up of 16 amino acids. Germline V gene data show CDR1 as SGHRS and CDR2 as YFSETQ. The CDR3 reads CASSLAAGQVWKELFF. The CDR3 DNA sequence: TGCGCCAGCAGCTTGGCCGCGGGACAGGTTTGGAAGGAGCTGTTTTTT.

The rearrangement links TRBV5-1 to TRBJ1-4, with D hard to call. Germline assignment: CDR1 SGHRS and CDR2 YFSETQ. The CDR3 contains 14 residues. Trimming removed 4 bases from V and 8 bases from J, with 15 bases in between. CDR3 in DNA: TGCGCCAGCAGCCCCGGTTCGGTAGGGGAAAAACTGTTTTTT. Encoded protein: CASSPGSVGEKLFF.

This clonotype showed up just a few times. For the CDR3, the DNA is TGCGCCACAACCCCCGGGACTAGCGGGGGGAGCTCCTACAATGAGCAGTTCTTC. Protein: CATTPGTSGGSSYNEQFF. The chain recombines TRBV5-1 with TRBJ2-1; 15 bases match TRBD2. This CDR3 spans 18 amino acids. CDR1 SGHRS and CDR2 YFSETQ come from the germline V gene. V was clipped by 9 bases and J by 0 bases; unmatched bases: 10. The full variable domain, in which reference TRBV5-1 and TRBJ2-1 provide the parts outside the CDR3, is KAGVTQTPRYLIKTRGQQVTLSCSPISGHRSVSWYQQTPGQGLQFLFEYFSETQRNKGNFPGRFSGRQFSNSRSEMNVSTLELGDSALYLCATTPGTSGGSSYNEQFFGPGTRLTVL.

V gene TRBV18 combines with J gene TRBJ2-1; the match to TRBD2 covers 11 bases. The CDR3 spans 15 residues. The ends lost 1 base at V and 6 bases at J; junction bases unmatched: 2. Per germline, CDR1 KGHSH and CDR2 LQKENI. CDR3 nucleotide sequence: TGTGCCAGCTCACCACGGCTAGCGGGAGGCAATGAGCAGTTCTTC. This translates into CASSPRLAGGNEQFF.

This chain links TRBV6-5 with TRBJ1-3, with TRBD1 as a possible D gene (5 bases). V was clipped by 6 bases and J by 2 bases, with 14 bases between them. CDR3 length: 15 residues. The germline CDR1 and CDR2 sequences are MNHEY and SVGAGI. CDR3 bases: TGTGCCAGCAGCCCCTCGGCAGGGACTGGAAACACCATATATTTT. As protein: CASSPSAGTGNTIYF.

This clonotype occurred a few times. The CDR3 sequence is CASSYFPSGGGDTQYF. The CDR3 nucleotides are TGTGCCAGCAGTTACTTTCCTAGCGGGGGTGGAGATACGCAGTATTTT. The V and J genes are TRBV6-5 and TRBJ2-3; 10 nucleotides align to TRBD2. The CDR3 covers 16 residues. CDR1 and CDR2 (germline): MNHEY, SVGAGI. The V segment lost 1 base and the J segment 5 bases; nucleotides outside the gene matches: 6.

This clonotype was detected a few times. CDR3 in DNA: TGTGCCAGCAGTAGTGGGACTAGCGGGGTTCCCTACAATGAGCAGTTCTTC. Amino acid sequence: CASSSGTSGVPYNEQFF. The V call is TRBV12-3 or TRBV12-4, the J call TRBJ2-1; 13 bases agree with TRBD2. V shed 5 bases and J 2 bases; nucleotides not matched to a gene: 6. CDR3 length: 17 residues.

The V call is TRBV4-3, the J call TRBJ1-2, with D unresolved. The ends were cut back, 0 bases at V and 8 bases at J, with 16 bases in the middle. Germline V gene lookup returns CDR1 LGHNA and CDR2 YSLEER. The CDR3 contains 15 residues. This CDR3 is CASSQDPLLGKGYTF. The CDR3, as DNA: TGCGCCAGCAGCCAAGATCCCCTTCTAGGAAAAGGCTACACCTTC.

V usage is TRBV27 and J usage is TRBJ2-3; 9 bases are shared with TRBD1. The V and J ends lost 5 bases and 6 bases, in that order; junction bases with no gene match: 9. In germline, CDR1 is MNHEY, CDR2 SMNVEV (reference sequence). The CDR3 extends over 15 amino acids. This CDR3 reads CASSEQGAILDTQYF. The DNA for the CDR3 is TGTGCCAGCAGTGAACAGGGGGCCATTCTGGATACGCAGTATTTT.